This TCR beta chain was captured by sequencing in a study of shared clonotypes between healthy human individuals. Across the study: A donor's plate count was three for CD4 naive and three for CD4 memory; CD8 naive had two and CD8 memory one. Findings of the study overall: Naive CD4 clonotype sharing across four donors was around 5%.

This clone was counted between two and nine times. Its cognate antigen is unknown. The repertoire was sequenced with immunoSEQ multiplex PCR; TCRdb's copy has only in-frame clones and lacks some. Of a few hundred thousand clones detected, less than 97% appear once; the ten largest clones hold 0.1% to 0.11%. From germline, CDR1 is SEHNR and CDR2 FQNEAQ (reference sequence). This CDR3 comprises 14 residues. Trimming pared 4 bases from V and 8 bases from J, leaving 15 bases between. The naive CD8 fraction comprised CD45RO-negative cells positively selected for CCR7 and excluded terminally differentiated effector memory CD45RA+ cells.

The material sequenced was naive CD8+ T cells sorted from blood. The TCR was taken from a woman aged 25 to 39 in good health. The chain uses TRBV7-9 and TRBJ1-5; D may be TRBD1 (6 bases). CDR3 DNA sequence: TGTGCCAGCAGCTCCGAGACAGGCCTAAAGCCCCAGCATTTT. As protein: CASSSETGLKPQHF.